These 21 T cell receptor beta chains originate from one sample sequenced in a study of CD8+ T cells in alopecia areata. Extraction and reverse transcription of RNA yielded cDNA as the sequencing template. Data came from immunoSEQ multiplex PCR; TCRdb stores just in-frame clones and leaves some out. This table has 140,000 to 150,000 clones, less than 65% appearing once. What was sequenced was CD8+ T cells sorted from blood. The receptors originated from a human donor in good health.

V usage is TRBV6-6 and J usage is TRBJ1-2; possibly TRBD1 for D (6 bases). V lost 0 bases, J lost 4 bases, and 12 bases lay in between. Germline V lookup: CDR1 MNHNY, CDR2 SVGAGI (reference sequence). This CDR3 comprises 15 residues. CDR3: CASSYSGGAGYGYTF. CDR3 coding DNA: TGTGCCAGCAGTTACTCCGGGGGGGCAGGCTATGGCTACACCTTC.

The chain carries TRBV6-5 and TRBJ2-1; D gene unclear. The germline CDR1 and CDR2 sequences are MNHEY and SVGAGI. Trimming removed 2 bases at V and 7 bases at J, with 12 bases between. The CDR3 totals 14 residues. CDR3 protein: CASSYDPSGNEQFF. CDR3 in DNA: TGTGCCAGCAGTTACGACCCGAGTGGGAATGAGCAGTTCTTC.

This chain connects TRBV7-2 to TRBJ1-5; D remains ambiguous. This CDR3 is 15 amino acids long. Germline V lookup: CDR1 SGHTA, CDR2 FQGNSA. Trimming took 7 bases from V and 1 from J, leaving 14 bases between them. The CDR3 sequence: CASTRDYSSNQPQHF. The CDR3 DNA reads as TGTGCCAGCACTAGAGACTATTCAAGCAATCAGCCCCAGCATTTT.

V and J are TRBV28 and TRBJ2-7, with D uncertain. Per germline, CDR1 MDHEN and CDR2 SYDVKM. The V and J ends lost 5 bases and 3 bases respectively, with 8 bases between them. This CDR3 contains 12 residues. CDR3 region: CASSPPNYEQYF. DNA for the CDR3: TGTGCCAGCAGTCCCCCGAACTACGAGCAGTACTTC.

The gene calls are TRBV29-1 and TRBJ2-1; TRBD2 aligns across 11 bases. This CDR3 spans 15 amino acids. J lost 5 bases, V lost 7 bases, and 10 bases had no gene match. CDR1 and CDR2 from the germline V gene are SQVTM and ANQGSEA. The DNA of the CDR3 is TGCAGCGCCACCTCCGGGACTAGCGGAAACAATGAGCAGTTCTTC. Its protein product is CSATSGTSGNNEQFF.

The V call is TRBV27, the J call TRBJ2-7; TRBD2 agrees at 8 bases. V was clipped by 4 bases and J by 3 bases; unmatched bases: 8. CDR3 length equals 15 residues. The V gene's germline CDR1 is MNHEY and CDR2 SMNVEV (reference sequence). CDR3 sequence (DNA): TGTGCCAGCAGTTCCTTAGCGGGAACAAACTACGAGCAGTACTTC. It yields the protein CASSSLAGTNYEQYF.

This clone was detected a few times. V is TRBV4-1 and J is TRBJ2-7; D may correspond to TRBD1 or TRBD2 (6 bases each). V lost 1 base to trimming and J lost 3 bases, with 10 bases between them. The CDR3 length is 14 residues. Germline CDR1 reads MGHRA; CDR2 reads YSYEKL. CDR3 sequence: CASSQAGGSYEQYF. In DNA, the CDR3 is TGCGCCAGCAGCCAAGCCGGGGGCAGCTACGAGCAGTACTTC.

The gene calls are TRBV25-1 and TRBJ2-7; D is possibly TRBD1 or TRBD2 (5 bases each). This CDR3 comprises 14 residues. V was trimmed by 6 bases and J by 4 bases, leaving 16 bases between them. In germline, CDR1 is MGHDK, CDR2 SYGVNS. CDR3 sequence (DNA): TGTGCCAGCAGCCTCGGGACGGCTACTTACGAGCAGTACTTC. This codes for CASSLGTATYEQYF.

This clone came up a few times. V gene TRBV29-1 combines with J gene TRBJ1-2; D unclear. This CDR3 is built from 11 residues. CDR1 and CDR2 (germline): SQVTM, ANQGSEA. V lost 7 bases to trimming and J lost 5 bases, with 11 bases between them. CDR3 loop: CSDRSVYGYTF. In DNA, the CDR3 is TGCAGCGACCGTTCCGTGTATGGCTACACCTTC.

The chain recombines TRBV25-1 with TRBJ2-1, with TRBD2 matching 10 bases. Unmatched junction bases numbered 5, after V lost 6 bases and J lost 3 bases. In germline, CDR1 is MGHDK, CDR2 SYGVNS. The CDR3 has 15 amino acids. The CDR3 DNA sequence: TGTGCCAGCAGCCCCGGGACTAGCGACTACAATGAGCAGTTCTTC. Translating it yields CASSPGTSDYNEQFF.

The chain has TRBV30 and TRBJ2-7, with a possible D match to TRBD1 (6 bases). The germline V gene encodes CDR1 GTSNPN and CDR2 SVGIG (reference sequence). The CDR3 contains 13 residues. V was clipped by 5 bases and J by 2 bases, with 13 bases between them. CDR3: CAWAEDSTYEQYF. CDR3 sequence (DNA): TGTGCCTGGGCGGAGGACAGTACCTACGAGCAGTACTTC.

A few counts support this clone. V usage is TRBV27 and J usage is TRBJ1-1; 10 bases map to TRBD1. Germline-derived CDR1 and CDR2 are MNHEY and SMNVEV (reference sequence). V dropped 8 bases and J dropped 6; count of bases not matched to a gene: 9. The CDR3 has 14 residues. DNA of the CDR3: TGTGCCAGCTCTGTGGACAGGGGGGGGTCTGAAGCTTTCTTT. Protein: CASSVDRGGSEAFF.

CDR3 nucleotide sequence: TGTGCCAGCAGTCCCTCCTACGAGCAGTACTTC. It specifies CASSPSYEQYF. The rearrangement uses TRBV27 and TRBJ2-7, with D hard to call. The V end was cut by 5 bases, the J end by 0 bases, with 2 bases between. Germline V gene sequence: CDR1 MNHEY, CDR2 SMNVEV (reference sequence). The CDR3 length is 11 residues.

A remark on this clone: Compared with germline, one end of the junction differs, possibly owing to a read error. The chain employs TRBV9 and TRBJ2-5; D may be TRBD1 or TRBD2 (6 bases each). Germline CDR1 is SGDLS and CDR2 is YYNGEE. This CDR3 region has 12 residues. The CDR3 loop reads CASSPEGGILHF. In DNA form, the CDR3 reads TGTGCCAGCAGCCCCGAGGGGGGTATCCTGCACTTC.

Only a few counts were recorded for this clone. This chain uses TRBV9 with TRBJ1-2; D is perhaps TRBD1 (5 bases). CDR1 is SGDLS, CDR2 YYNGEE, per germline. CDR3 size: 13 residues. Trimming cost V 0 bases and J 3 bases, with 6 bases left between them. The DNA for the CDR3 is TGTGCCAGCAGCGTAGGGGGCGACTATGGCTACACCTTC. It is translated as CASSVGGDYGYTF.

This clone was seen at least ten times. The V call is TRBV7-9, the J call TRBJ2-3; D not resolved. The germline V gene has CDR1 SEHNR and CDR2 FQNEAQ (reference sequence). The length of the CDR3 is 12 residues. Deletions cut 3 bases from V and 5 bases from J, with 6 bases between. DNA for the CDR3: TGTGCCAGCAGCTTTCCGGTAGATACGCAGTATTTT. Its translation: CASSFPVDTQYF.

This clone occurred a few times. This rearrangement joins TRBV13 to TRBJ2-3; D ambiguous. Germline lookup yields CDR1 PRHDT and CDR2 FYEKMQ (reference sequence). The V end lost 3 bases, the J end lost 5 bases, and 6 bases lay between the germline ends. The CDR3 has 12 residues. CDR3 loop: CASSFPRDTQYF. CDR3 DNA: TGTGCCAGCAGCTTTCCCCGAGATACGCAGTATTTT.

The genes are TRBV29-1 and TRBJ2-7, with D perhaps TRBD2 (5 bases). The CDR3 has 13 amino acids. In germline, CDR1 is SQVTM, CDR2 ANQGSEA. V gave up 6 bases and J gave up 4 bases, with 16 bases separating them. CDR3 nucleotide sequence: TGCAGCGTAATCGGAGGCGAGCAATACGAGCAGTACTTC. Amino acid sequence: CSVIGGEQYEQYF.

The chain carries TRBV29-1 and TRBJ2-1; 10 nucleotides align to TRBD2. CDR1 and CDR2 from the germline V gene are SQVTM and ANQGSEA. V gave up 6 bases and J gave up 0 bases; unmatched junction bases: 8. There are 16 residues in the CDR3. CDR3 bases: TGCAGCGTCGATACTAGCGGGGTTAGCTCCTACAATGAGCAGTTCTTC. This gives the protein CSVDTSGVSSYNEQFF.

The rearrangement links TRBV11-2 to TRBJ1-2; D is uncertain. The CDR3 loop spans 13 amino acids. The germline CDR1 and CDR2 sequences are SGHAT and FQNNGV. Trimming cost V 1 base and J 4 bases, with 7 bases left between them. For the CDR3, the DNA is TGTGCCAGCAGCTTAGGGACGGCCTATGGCTACACCTTC. It codes for CASSLGTAYGYTF.

J is TRBJ1-2 and V is TRBV28, with no clear D. The germline CDR1 and CDR2 sequences are MDHEN and SYDVKM. Trimming stripped 6 bases from V and 3 bases from J, with 11 bases between. CDR3 length: 13 amino acids. DNA for the CDR3: TGTGCCAGCAGGAAGGACGGAGACTATGGCTACACCTTC. Translating it yields CASRKDGDYGYTF.